This TCR beta chain was observed in a study of blood T cell repertoires in COVID-19. At the level of the study: Samples taken during acute and convalescent COVID-19 were collected in the United States, Italy and Spain. PBMCs, B-cell-depleted T cells, or T cells were the source of the cDNA or gDNA that made up the material.

Judged by abundance, this clone is large. The sample carries other DNA sequences with the same CDR3. The data were produced by immunoSEQ multiplex PCR, yet TCRdb's version contains in-frame clones alone and is incomplete. The sample comprises over 300,000 clones, 85% of which are singletons, and around 6.9% rests with the top ten. The CDR3 is 13 residues long. Unmatched junction bases numbered 2, after V lost 0 bases and J lost 6 bases. Germline V gene lookup returns CDR1 SGHDT and CDR2 YYEEEE. The specimen was peripheral blood. The receptor comes from a human donor in a cohort sampled during active COVID-19. This sequence joins TRBV5-6 and TRBJ1-2; TRBD1 aligns across 7 bases. The DNA of the CDR3 is TGTGCCAGCAGCTTGGGAGGGGGCGATGGCTACACCTTC. It yields the protein CASSLGGGDGYTF. Looking up the rest from reference TRBV5-6 and TRBJ1-2 gives the full variable domain: DAGVTQSPTHLIKTRGQQVTLRCSPKSGHDTVSWYQQALGQGPQFIFQYYEEEERQRGNFPDRFSGHQFPNYSSELNVNALLLGDSALYLCASSLGGGDGYTFGSGTRLTVV.